The 11 T cell receptor beta chains below come from one sample, sequenced in a study of blood T cell repertoires in COVID-19. The table came from immunoSEQ multiplex PCR; TCRdb's copy has only in-frame clones and leaves some out. The data show some 210,000 clones, around 90% seen once. The source material was peripheral blood. The receptors originated from a man in his 60s with COVID-19, enrolled during active disease.

Comment on this clone: The junction differs from germline at one of its ends, possibly a read error. The V and J genes are TRBV7-9 and TRBJ1-4; tentative D call: TRBD1 (5 bases). The length of the CDR3 is 13 residues. CDR1 and CDR2 from the germline V gene are SEHNR and FQNEAQ (reference sequence). CDR3 coding DNA: TGTGCCAGCAGCCGAGGGACTACTGAAAAACTGTTTTTT. It is translated as CASSRGTTEKLFF.

The chain uses TRBV4-1 and TRBJ2-4; TRBD1 matches at 7 bases. The CDR3 consists of 18 residues. The trim removed 1 base at V and 2 bases at J, leaving 11 bases unmatched. Germline V gene data show CDR1 as MGHRA and CDR2 as YSYEKL. The CDR3 here is CASSQASGTANPKNIQYF. The CDR3 DNA follows: TGCGCCAGCAGCCAAGCAAGTGGGACAGCAAATCCCAAAAACATTCAGTACTTC.

The chain combines TRBV20-1 with TRBJ1-1; the D is unclear. The CDR3 runs to 11 residues. CDR1 and CDR2 (germline): DFQATT, SNEGSKA (reference sequence). CDR3 loop: CSPSMNTEAFF. Written as DNA, the CDR3 is TGCAGCCCCTCTATGAACACTGAAGCTTTCTTT.

The V and J genes are TRBV5-1 and TRBJ1-2; possibly TRBD1 for D (6 bases). V was shortened by 0 bases and J by 5 bases, with 11 bases between the two germline ends. The CDR3 spans 14 residues. Per the germline V gene, CDR1 is SGHRS and CDR2 is YFSETQ. CDR3 region: CASSLAPGAYGYTF. The CDR3 DNA reads as TGCGCCAGCAGCTTGGCCCCAGGGGCGTATGGCTACACCTTC. The complete variable domain, with remaining parts taken from reference TRBV5-1 and TRBJ1-2, reads KAGVTQTPRYLIKTRGQQVTLSCSPISGHRSVSWYQQTPGQGLQFLFEYFSETQRNKGNFPGRFSGRQFSNSRSEMNVSTLELGDSALYLCASSLAPGAYGYTFGSGTRLTVV.

The chain recombines TRBV18 with TRBJ1-1; D may be TRBD1 (5 bases). This CDR3 comprises 14 residues. Trimming cost V 3 bases and J 1 base, with 9 bases left between them. In germline, CDR1 is KGHSH, CDR2 LQKENI. Written as DNA, the CDR3 is TGTGCCAGCTCACCGGGACTTCAGAACACTGAAGCTTTCTTT. This sequence encodes CASSPGLQNTEAFF.

The chain has TRBV6-5 and TRBJ1-3; 7 positions agree with TRBD1. V trimming: 1 base; J trimming: 2 bases; junction bases outside the gene matches: 5. The CDR3 is 16 residues long. Germline CDR1 MNHEY, CDR2 SVGAGI. CDR3 amino acids: CASSYFQGDPGNTIYF. The CDR3 DNA sequence: TGTGCCAGCAGTTACTTTCAGGGGGACCCTGGAAACACCATATATTTT.

The chain combines TRBV5-5 with TRBJ2-7; 11 bases map to TRBD1. The CDR3 is made up of 15 amino acids. V lost 5 bases to trimming and J lost 3 bases; unmatched junction nucleotides: 7. Germline values: CDR1 SGHKS, CDR2 YYEKEE (reference sequence). The CDR3 sequence: CASRPAGTGGYEQYF. The CDR3 nucleotides read TGTGCCAGCAGACCAGCCGGGACAGGGGGCTACGAGCAGTACTTC.

The rearrangement uses TRBV3-1 (or the pseudogene TRBV3-2) and TRBJ2-7; TRBD1 agrees at 8 bases. The CDR3 spans 15 residues. The V and J ends lost 3 bases and 0 bases, in that order; junction bases with no gene match: 4. Per the germline V gene, CDR1 is LGHDT and CDR2 is YNNKEL (reference sequence). As DNA, the CDR3 is TGTGCCAGCAGCCACGGACAGGGATCCTCCTACGAGCAGTACTTC. Protein sequence: CASSHGQGSSYEQYF.

The chain carries TRBV7-2 and TRBJ1-4, with D possibly being TRBD1 (5 bases). Germline-derived CDR1 and CDR2 are SGHTA and FQGNSA. V was shortened by 3 bases and J by 6 bases, with 11 bases between the two germline ends. CDR3 length equals 14 residues. The CDR3 nucleotides read TGTGCCAGCAGCTTGCAGGGTCCCTATGAAAAACTGTTTTTT. Protein product: CASSLQGPYEKLFF.

V gene TRBV18 combines with J gene TRBJ1-1; TRBD1 aligns across 7 bases. This CDR3 is built from 16 residues. V dropped 1 base and J dropped 5; count of bases not matched to a gene: 10. Germline V gene data show CDR1 as KGHSH and CDR2 as LQKENI. The CDR3 region has the DNA TGTGCCAGCTCACCACTAGAAATCAGGGGGGATACTGAAGCTTTCTTT. Translation gives CASSPLEIRGDTEAFF. Drawing the rest from reference TRBV18 and TRBJ1-1, the complete variable domain is NAGVMQNPRHLVRRRGQEARLRCSPMKGHSHVYWYRQLPEEGLKFMVYLQKENIIDESGMPKERFSAEFPKEGPSILRIQQVVRGDSAAYFCASSPLEIRGDTEAFFGQGTRLTVV.

The chain combines TRBV5-1 with TRBJ1-3; a weak D match, TRBD1 (6 bases). Trimming cost V 3 bases and J 4 bases, with 14 bases left between them. The CDR3 covers 15 residues. CDR1 is SGHRS, CDR2 YFSETQ, per germline. CDR3 loop: CASSYDTGHGNTIYF. Here the CDR3 DNA reads TGCGCCAGCAGCTACGATACGGGACACGGAAACACCATATATTTT.